The clone carrying this T cell receptor beta chain was observed at least ten times. This entry belongs to a study of neurological immune-mediated disorders. CDR1 SGHRS and CDR2 YFSETQ come from the germline V gene. This CDR3 has 13 amino acids. V lost 4 bases, J lost 1 base, and 8 bases lay in between. The sorted libraries were made from about a million CD4+ or CD8+ T cells. cDNA synthesis was performed by 5'RACE with 10-nucleotide random UMIs. One entry per CDR3 protein results from TCRdb running MiXCR on the 5' RACE reads. The data hold approximately 40,000 distinct CDR3 sequences, with about 14% observed a single time.

The receptor comes from a woman in her sixties or seventies with HTLV-1-associated myelopathy (HAM/TSP). Material for sequencing was CD4+ T cells from blood. The chain joins TRBV5-1 to TRBJ2-5; D gene unclear. The CDR3 DNA reads TGCGCCAGCAGCGGAATGGTCCAAGAGACCCAGTACTTC. It is translated as CASSGMVQETQYF.